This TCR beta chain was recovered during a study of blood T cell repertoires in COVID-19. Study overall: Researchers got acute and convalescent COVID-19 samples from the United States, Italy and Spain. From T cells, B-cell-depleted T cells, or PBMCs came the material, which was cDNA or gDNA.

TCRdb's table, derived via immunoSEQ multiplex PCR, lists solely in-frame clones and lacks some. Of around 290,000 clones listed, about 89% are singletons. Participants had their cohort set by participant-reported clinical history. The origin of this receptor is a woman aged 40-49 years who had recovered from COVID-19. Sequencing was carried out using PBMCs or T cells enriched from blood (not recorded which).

The CDR3 region is CASSPAGDFRETQYF. As DNA, the CDR3 is TGTGCCAGCAGCCCAGCGGGAGACTTTAGGGAGACCCAGTACTTC. The chain is built from TRBV7-6 and TRBJ2-5; TRBD2 matches at 8 bases. CDR1 and CDR2 (germline): SGHVS, FNYEAQ. The CDR3 totals 15 residues. The J segment lost 5 bases and the V segment lost 5 bases, leaving 10 bases of the junction unmatched.